This T cell receptor (beta chain) was sequenced in a study of T cell responses to AZD1222 COVID-19 vaccine. Across the whole study: Investigators merged groups given second doses at roughly 4 or roughly 12 weeks.

In the case of this clone: Its specificity is unknown.

The germline V gene encodes CDR1 LGHDT and CDR2 YNNKEL (reference sequence). CDR3 size: 16 residues. V lost 6 bases, J lost 3 bases, and 12 bases stayed unmatched. Study-level findings and limits: Reports say nearly half of spike-specific TCRs go after unmutated variant regions. Spike-specific TCR breadth and depth grew following two AZD1222 doses.

Using immunoSEQ multiplex PCR, the repertoire was profiled, and TCRdb retains in-frame clones only, with some absent. The sample carries more than 60,000 clones, 87% recorded once. The chain combines TRBV3-1 (or the pseudogene TRBV3-2) with TRBJ2-3, with 7 bases matching TRBD1. The sequence was collected from an adult in good health. This specimen consisted of peripheral blood, obtained on day 0 of AZD1222 vaccination. The CDR3 region is CASSYRGARGTDTQYF. CDR3 in DNA: TGTGCCAGCAGTTACAGGGGCGCGAGAGGAACAGATACGCAGTATTTT.